This T cell receptor beta chain was identified during a study of graft-versus-host responses after intestinal transplantation. The authors seeded about 200,000 CFSE-labeled responder cells together with about 200,000 irradiated stimulator cells tagged with violet dye. This CDR3 has 18 amino acids. V dropped 2 bases and J dropped 5; count of bases not matched to a gene: 16. Germline CDR1 reads SGHRS; CDR2 reads YFSETQ. Some clones are missing from TCRdb's copy, which holds only in-frame ones; the method was immunoSEQ multiplex PCR. Among over 3,000 clones, approximately 40% were seen once, and the ten largest hold around 6.4%.

The V gene is TRBV5-1, the J gene TRBJ2-7, with 10 positions matching TRBD1. The material was alloreactive CD8+ T cells from a mixed lymphocyte reaction culture, obtained before transplantation. Subset meaning: CFSE-low proliferating T cells sorted from approximately 6-day pre-transplant mixed lymphocyte reaction (GvH or HvG direction). The receptor comes from a human patient who was an organ donor for intestinal transplantation. As DNA, the CDR3 is TGCGCCAGCAGCTTACCAATCCCGTGGGGACAGGGGTGCCACGAGCAGTACTTC. It codes for CASSLPIPWGQGCHEQYF.